The source of this T cell receptor beta chain is a study of OX40 agonist ivuxolimab in advanced cancers. CDR1 and CDR2 (germline): MDHEN, SYDVKM. CDR3 length: 13 residues. Between the trimmed V and J ends, which lost 3 bases and 7 bases, there was a span of 12 bases. Clones were read by immunoSEQ multiplex PCR, and TCRdb kept only the in-frame ones, dropping some. This table has around 26,000 clones, 88% appearing once. The source material was CD4+ or CD8+ T cells sorted from blood, sampled in a trial of the OX40 agonist ivuxolimab. This receptor was identified in an adult with an advanced solid tumor such as melanoma, head and neck, liver or kidney cancer. V and J are TRBV28 and TRBJ1-2; D is perhaps TRBD1 (5 bases). The CDR3 here is CASSFVRESGYTF. Here the CDR3 DNA reads TGTGCCAGCAGTTTCGTCAGGGAGTCTGGCTACACCTTC.